Described below is a single T cell receptor beta chain sequence and its context. The entry originates in a study of long-term antiretroviral therapy in people with HIV. Researchers ran immunoSEQ v3.0 at survey level. Sequenced by immunoSEQ multiplex PCR; TCRdb stores in-frame clones only, minus some. In the table there are 25,000 to 30,000 clones, approximately 85% of which are singletons. This CDR3 is 13 amino acids long. The V segment lost 9 bases and the J segment 7 bases; nucleotides outside the gene matches: 10. Germline V CDR1 and CDR2: MNHEY, SMNVEV (reference sequence). The input for sequencing was unsorted PBMCs, taken 3 years after starting antiretroviral therapy. This TCR was recovered from a man in his forties or fifties with HIV. The chain uses TRBV27 and TRBJ2-3, with 7 bases fitting TRBD1. The CDR3 DNA reads TGTGCCAGTTGGAGGCAGGGGGTCCATACGCAGTATTTT. It translates to CASWRQGVHTQYF.